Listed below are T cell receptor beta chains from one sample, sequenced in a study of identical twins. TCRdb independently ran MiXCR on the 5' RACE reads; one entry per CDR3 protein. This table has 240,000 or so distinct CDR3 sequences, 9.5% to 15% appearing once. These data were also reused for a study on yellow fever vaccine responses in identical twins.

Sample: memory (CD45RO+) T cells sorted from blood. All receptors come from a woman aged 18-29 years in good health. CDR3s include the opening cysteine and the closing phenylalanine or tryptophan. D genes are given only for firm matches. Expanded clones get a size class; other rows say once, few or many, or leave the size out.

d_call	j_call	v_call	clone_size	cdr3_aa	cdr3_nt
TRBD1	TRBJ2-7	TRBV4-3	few	CASSQRQGPYEQYF	TGCGCCAGCAGCCAGCGACAGGGTCCCTACGAGCAGTACTTC
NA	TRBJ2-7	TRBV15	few	CATSRKNGPGTYEQYF	TGTGCCACCAGCAGGAAAAACGGGCCCGGAACCTACGAGCAGTACTTC
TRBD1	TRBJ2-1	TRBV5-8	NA	CARGPGTGTYNEQFF	TGTGCCAGGGGCCCCGGGACAGGAACTTACAATGAGCAGTTCTTC
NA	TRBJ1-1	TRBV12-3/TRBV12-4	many	CASSFNDANTEAFF	TGTGCCAGCAGTTTTAACGACGCAAACACTGAAGCTTTCTTT
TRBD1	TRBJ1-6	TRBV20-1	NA	CSAPRTGLGSPLHF	TGCAGTGCACCCAGGACAGGGCTAGGATCACCCCTCCACTTT
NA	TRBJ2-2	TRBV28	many	CASRFGGQVNTGELFF	TGTGCCAGCCGTTTCGGGGGGCAAGTTAACACCGGGGAGCTGTTTTTT
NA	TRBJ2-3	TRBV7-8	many	CASSLRGGSADTQYF	TGTGCCAGCAGCTTAAGGGGGGGGTCCGCAGATACGCAGTATTTT
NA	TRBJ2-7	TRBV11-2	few	CASSLVSLEQYF	TGTGCCAGCAGCTTAGTGTCCCTCGAGCAGTACTTC
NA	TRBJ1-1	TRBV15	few	CATSRDGGRAEAFF	TGTGCCACCAGCAGAGATGGGGGCCGGGCTGAAGCTTTCTTT
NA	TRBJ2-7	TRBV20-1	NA	CSARVEGEAAYEQYF	TGCAGTGCTAGAGTTGAAGGCGAGGCGGCCTACGAGCAGTACTTC
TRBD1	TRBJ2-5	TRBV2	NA	CASSEAGQGLETQYF	TGTGCCAGCAGTGAAGCGGGACAGGGGTTGGAGACCCAGTACTTC
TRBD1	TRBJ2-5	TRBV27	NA	CASSSGQGPQETQYF	TGTGCCAGCAGTTCCGGACAGGGGCCCCAAGAGACCCAGTACTTC
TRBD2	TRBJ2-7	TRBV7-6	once	CASSRGLAGGRYEQYF	TGTGCCAGCAGCCGAGGACTAGCGGGGGGTCGCTACGAGCAGTACTTC
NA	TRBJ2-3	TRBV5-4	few	CASSLVRGGSDTQYF	TGTGCCAGCAGCTTGGTTCGGGGAGGATCAGATACGCAGTATTTT
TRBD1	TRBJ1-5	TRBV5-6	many	CASSLQGAGQPQHF	TGTGCCAGCAGCTTGCAGGGGGCCGGTCAGCCCCAGCATTTT
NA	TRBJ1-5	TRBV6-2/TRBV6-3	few	CASRRGPDQPQHF	TGTGCCTCCCGCCGGGGCCCCGATCAGCCCCAGCATTTT
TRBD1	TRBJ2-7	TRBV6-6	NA	CASNTGDVYEQYF	TGTGCCAGCAACACAGGGGATGTCTACGAGCAGTACTTC
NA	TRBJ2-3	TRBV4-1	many	CASSRPTRGTDTQYF	TGCGCCAGCAGCCGCCCCACGAGGGGCACAGATACGCAGTATTTT
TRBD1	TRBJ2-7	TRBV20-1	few	CSARSLVRTGGHEQYF	TGCAGTGCTAGATCCCTCGTCCGGACAGGGGGGCACGAGCAGTACTTC
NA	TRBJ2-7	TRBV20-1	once	CSARGMDWFEQYF	TGCAGTGCTAGAGGAATGGACTGGTTCGAGCAGTACTTC
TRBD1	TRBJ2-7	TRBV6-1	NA	CASWNRGPYEQYF	TGTGCCAGCTGGAACAGGGGGCCCTACGAGCAGTACTTC
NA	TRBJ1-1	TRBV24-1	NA	CATSGTTGEAFF	TGTGCCACCAGTGGTACTACAGGGGAAGCTTTCTTT
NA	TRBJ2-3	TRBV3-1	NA	CASSQVSRSTDTQYF	TGTGCCAGCAGCCAAGTTAGCAGAAGCACAGATACGCAGTATTTT
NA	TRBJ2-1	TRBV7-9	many	CASSQRDNEQFF	TGTGCCAGCAGCCAGAGGGACAATGAGCAGTTCTTC
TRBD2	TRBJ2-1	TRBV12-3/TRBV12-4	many	CASGSGSYNEQFF	TGTGCCAGCGGTAGCGGGTCCTACAATGAGCAGTTCTTC
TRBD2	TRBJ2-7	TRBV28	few	CASSLVWRENNEQYF	TGTGCCAGCAGTTTAGTGTGGCGGGAGAACAACGAGCAGTACTTC
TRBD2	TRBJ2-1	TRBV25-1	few	CASSEPTSGTLYNEQFF	TGTGCCAGCAGTGAGCCGACTAGCGGGACTCTCTACAATGAGCAGTTCTTC
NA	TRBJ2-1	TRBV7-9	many	CASSYSNDYEQFF	TGTGCCAGCAGCTACAGCAATGATTATGAGCAGTTCTTC
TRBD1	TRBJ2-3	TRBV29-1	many	CSGWDREDTQYF	TGCAGCGGGTGGGACAGGGAGGATACGCAGTATTTT
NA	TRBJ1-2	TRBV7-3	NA	CASSPSGAKSYTF	TGTGCCAGCAGCCCCTCCGGGGCTAAGAGCTACACCTTC
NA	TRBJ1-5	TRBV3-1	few	CASSHAVNSNQPQHF	TGTGCCAGCAGCCATGCGGTGAATAGCAATCAGCCCCAGCATTTT
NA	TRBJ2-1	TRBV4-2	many	CASSQDGEARAYNEQFF	TGTGCCAGCAGCCAAGATGGGGAGGCCCGGGCCTACAATGAGCAGTTCTTC
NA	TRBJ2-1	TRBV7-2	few	CASSLDWGVVQFF	TGTGCCAGCAGCTTAGATTGGGGGGTAGTGCAGTTCTTC
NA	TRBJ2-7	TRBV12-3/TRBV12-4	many	CASSSDLPAYEQYF	TGTGCCAGCAGTTCGGACCTCCCGGCCTACGAGCAGTACTTC
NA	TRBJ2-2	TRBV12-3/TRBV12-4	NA	CASSLQGKNTGELFF	TGTGCCAGCAGTTTGCAGGGGAAGAACACCGGGGAGCTGTTTTTT